The 27 T cell receptor beta chains presented below share a single source sample, sequenced in a study of human T cells and chemical hapten exposure. Total RNA came from unfractionated whole blood. What the library attached to individual cDNA molecules were unique molecular identifiers. TCRdb reprocessed the reads via MiXCR and lists one record per CDR3 protein. This table holds around 120,000 distinct CDR3 sequences, 8.5% to 9% found once. Material for sequencing was whole blood. The receptors come from a human donor in good health. Some clones in this sample may be carry-over from other donors' samples.

This clonotype occurred a few times. The gene calls are TRBV12-3 or TRBV12-4 and TRBJ1-1; D is perhaps TRBD1 (5 bases). Trimming took 6 bases from V and 12 from J, leaving 14 bases between them. The CDR3 is 11 residues long. The CDR3 DNA follows: TGTGCCAGCAGCCCTGGGGCGGCGACTTTCTTT. Protein: CASSPGAATFF.

This clonotype was seen a handful of times. The chain employs TRBV2 and TRBJ1-1; 11 nucleotides line up with TRBD1. The length of the CDR3 is 13 residues. Germline V CDR1 and CDR2: SNHLY, FYNNEI. J was trimmed by 13 bases and V by 4 bases; bases with no gene match: 8. CDR3 coding DNA: TGTGCCAGCAGTGGGACAGGGGGCACTATGCTTTTCTTT. This sequence encodes CASSGTGGTMLFF.

The gene calls are TRBV18 and TRBJ2-3, with 10 bases matching TRBD1. CDR1 is KGHSH and CDR2 is LQKENI in the germline V gene. V shed 4 bases, J shed 3 bases, and the junction held 7 bases outside the gene matches. The CDR3 sequence is 16 residues long. The CDR3 sequence: CASSLIRDRGTDTQYF. CDR3 coding DNA: TGTGCCAGCTCACTAATCCGGGACAGGGGAACAGATACGCAGTATTTT.

CDR3 sequence: CASARGAATDTQYF. CDR3 nucleotide sequence: TGTGCCAGTGCGAGAGGCGCGGCAACAGATACGCAGTATTTT. The chain links TRBV7-9 to TRBJ2-3, with D uncertain. V was shortened by 9 bases and J by 3 bases, with 16 bases between the two germline ends. The V gene's germline CDR1 is SEHNR and CDR2 FQNEAQ (reference sequence). The CDR3 is made up of 14 amino acids. Full variable domain (remainder filled in from reference TRBV7-9 and TRBJ2-3): DTGVSQNPRHKITKRGQNVTFRCDPISEHNRLYWYRQTLGQGPEFLTYFQNEAQLEKSRLLSDRFSAERPKGSFSTLEIQRTEQGDSAMYLCASARGAATDTQYFGPGTRLTVL.

This clonotype was recorded many times. CDR3 region: CSARDQGGSSEQFF. Here the CDR3 DNA reads TGCAGTGCTAGAGATCAGGGGGGGTCGAGTGAGCAGTTCTTC. The chain joins TRBV20-1 to TRBJ2-1, with D perhaps given as TRBD1 or TRBD2 (7 bases each). V dropped 0 bases and J dropped 9 bases, with 15 bases sitting between them. CDR3 size: 14 residues. Per the germline V gene, CDR1 is DFQATT and CDR2 is SNEGSKA (reference sequence).

This clonotype came up a few times. The chain is built from TRBV11-2 and TRBJ2-5, with D tentatively TRBD2 (5 bases). This CDR3 region has 14 residues. V was shortened by 4 bases and J by 1 base, with 10 bases between the two germline ends. In germline, CDR1 is SGHAT, CDR2 FQNNGV. The CDR3 region is CASSSSGIQETQYF. The CDR3 DNA follows: TGTGCCAGCAGCTCATCCGGGATCCAAGAGACCCAGTACTTC.

This clonotype was counted ten times or more. V and J are TRBV9 and TRBJ2-1; TRBD1 agrees at 8 bases. Looked up from germline, CDR1 is SGDLS and CDR2 is YYNGEE. The CDR3 runs 16 residues. After removal of 2 bases from V and 2 bases from J, the junction contained 6 bases not matched to a gene. This CDR3 is CASSVMVQGAYNEQFF. The DNA for the CDR3 is TGTGCCAGCAGCGTCATGGTACAGGGGGCCTACAATGAGCAGTTCTTC.

This clonotype was counted at least ten times. The chain joins TRBV11-2 to TRBJ2-5; D unclear. Germline values: CDR1 SGHAT, CDR2 FQNNGV. V lost 0 bases, J lost 5 bases, and 7 bases lay in between. This CDR3 has 13 residues. The CDR3 protein is CASSLEGKETQYF. CDR3 nucleotides: TGTGCCAGCAGCTTAGAGGGGAAGGAGACCCAGTACTTC. The whole variable domain, remainder taken from reference TRBV11-2 and TRBJ2-5, is EAGVAQSPRYKIIEKRQSVAFWCNPISGHATLYWYQQILGQGPKLLIQFQNNGVVDDSQLPKDRFSAERLKGVDSTLKIQPAKLEDSAVYLCASSLEGKETQYFGPGTRLLVL.

This clonotype was observed at least ten times. The rearrangement links TRBV25-1 to TRBJ1-5; 7 bases line up with TRBD1. V was clipped by 2 bases and J by 6 bases; unmatched bases: 4. This CDR3 comprises 14 residues. Germline-derived CDR1 and CDR2 are MGHDK and SYGVNS. The DNA of the CDR3 is TGTGCCAGCAGTGAAACAGGGGTGAGTCAGCCCCAGCATTTT. This gives the protein CASSETGVSQPQHF.

The chain carries TRBV20-1 and TRBJ2-2; D may correspond to TRBD1 or TRBD2 (5 bases each). The CDR3 consists of 14 residues. The V gene's germline CDR1 is DFQATT and CDR2 SNEGSKA (reference sequence). V was trimmed by 0 bases and J by 6 bases, leaving 11 bases between them. The CDR3 is CSARDWGKAGELFF. Here the CDR3 DNA reads TGCAGTGCTAGAGATTGGGGGAAGGCCGGGGAGCTGTTTTTT.

This clonotype has a count of ten or more. J is TRBJ2-6 and V is TRBV6-6; D gene ambiguous. The V gene's germline CDR1 is MNHNY and CDR2 SVGAGI (reference sequence). The CDR3 contains 13 residues. V lost 6 bases and J lost 0, with 3 bases in between. For the CDR3, the DNA is TGTGCCAGCAGAGCCTCTGGGGCCAACGTCCTGACTTTC. Its protein is CASRASGANVLTF.

This clonotype was counted at least ten times. This sequence joins TRBV6-2 or TRBV6-3 and TRBJ1-6; D is unresolved. This CDR3 has 19 residues. The V end lost 2 bases, the J end lost 0 bases, and 17 bases lay between the germline ends. CDR1 and CDR2 from the germline V gene are MNHEY and SVGEGT. CDR3 sequence reads: CASSYMDPYSSSYNSPLHF. CDR3 nucleotide sequence: TGTGCCAGCAGTTACATGGACCCTTATTCGAGCTCCTATAATTCACCCCTCCACTTT.

This clonotype was observed a few times. The chain uses TRBV24-1 and TRBJ2-1; perhaps TRBD2 as D (6 bases). V lost 5 bases and J lost 12, with 19 bases in between. There are 14 residues in the CDR3. Germline CDR1 and CDR2: KGHDR and SFDVKD. The CDR3 coding sequence is TGTGCCACCAGTGCATCGGGAGCTGTTTCCGGGCAGTTCTTC. This sequence encodes CATSASGAVSGQFF.

This clonotype was found a few times. The genes are TRBV12-3 or TRBV12-4 and TRBJ2-7; TRBD1 might be the D (6 bases). V was clipped by 5 bases and J by 2 bases, with 13 bases between them. This CDR3 is 14 amino acids long. CDR3 protein: CASSPGTPPYEQYF. DNA of the CDR3: TGTGCCAGCAGTCCCGGGACACCTCCCTACGAGCAGTACTTC.

The chain uses TRBV12-3 or TRBV12-4 and TRBJ2-7, with 12 bases lining up with TRBD2. With 6 bases clipped from V and 3 bases from J, the junction kept 3 bases outside the gene matches. This CDR3 region has 14 residues. The chain's CDR3 is CASRPSGGDYEQYF. CDR3 in DNA: TGTGCCAGCAGACCTAGCGGGGGGGACTACGAGCAGTACTTC.

This clonotype has ten or more counts. V usage is TRBV6-5 and J usage is TRBJ2-3; tentatively, D is TRBD1 (6 bases). The ends were cut back, 2 bases at V and 9 bases at J, with 6 bases in the middle. CDR1 and CDR2 from the germline V gene are MNHEY and SVGAGI. The CDR3 has 11 residues. This CDR3 reads CASSYGGTQYF. CDR3 DNA sequence: TGTGCCAGCAGTTACGGGGGCACGCAGTATTTT.

At least ten counts were recorded for this clonotype. CDR3 in amino acids: CASSLASQVVKSYGYTF. The CDR3 DNA reads as TGTGCCAGCAGCTTAGCGAGCCAGGTTGTTAAAAGCTATGGCTACACCTTC. The chain employs TRBV7-9 and TRBJ1-2; no reliable D call. Germline CDR1 reads SEHNR; CDR2 reads FQNEAQ (reference sequence). Trimming stripped 0 bases from V and 4 bases from J, with 18 bases between. The CDR3 is 17 amino acids. The entire variable domain, with the rest obtained from reference TRBV7-9 and TRBJ1-2, is as follows: DTGVSQNPRHKITKRGQNVTFRCDPISEHNRLYWYRQTLGQGPEFLTYFQNEAQLEKSRLLSDRFSAERPKGSFSTLEIQRTEQGDSAMYLCASSLASQVVKSYGYTFGSGTRLTVV.

This clonotype has more than one count but fewer than ten. V and J are TRBV6-2 or TRBV6-3 and TRBJ2-2, with D hard to call. CDR1 MNHEY and CDR2 SVGEGT come from the germline V gene. The CDR3 has 14 amino acids. V was cut by 4 bases and J by 6 bases, with 12 bases left in between. The DNA for the CDR3 is TGTGCCAGCAGTTCGCCGTTTAGCTCCGGGGAGCTGTTTTTT. This gives the protein CASSSPFSSGELFF.

A few counts support this clonotype. CDR3 protein: CASSLFGTGGAFWSSGANVLTF. The DNA of the CDR3 is TGCGCCAGCAGCTTATTCGGAACAGGGGGCGCTTTTTGGAGCTCTGGGGCCAACGTCCTGACTTTC. The V and J genes are TRBV5-1 and TRBJ2-6; 9 positions match TRBD1. The germline V gene has CDR1 SGHRS and CDR2 YFSETQ. There are 22 residues in the CDR3. After removal of 2 bases from V and 0 bases from J, the junction contained 18 bases not matched to a gene.

This clonotype was counted only a few times. V and J are TRBV7-3 and TRBJ2-3; 9 bases are shared with TRBD2. Germline lookup yields CDR1 SGHTA and CDR2 FQGTGA. This CDR3 spans 18 amino acids. V shed 1 base, J shed 5 bases, and the junction held 13 bases outside the gene matches. The DNA of the CDR3 is TGTGCCAGCAGCTTAAACTTGGCGGGGAGCGGGGGGCTAGATACGCAGTATTTT. Residues: CASSLNLAGSGGLDTQYF.

V is TRBV29-1 and J is TRBJ2-3, with D perhaps TRBD1 or TRBD2 (6 bases each). The CDR3 totals 13 residues. V was cut by 4 bases and J by 2 bases, with 10 bases left in between. The germline V gene encodes CDR1 SQVTM and CDR2 ANQGSEA. The CDR3 region is CSVAGAYTDTQYF. The CDR3 nucleotides read TGCAGCGTTGCGGGGGCCTACACAGATACGCAGTATTTT.

This clonotype was seen repeatedly, ten times or more. The rearrangement links TRBV25-1 to TRBJ2-3, with D possibly matching TRBD1 (5 bases). This CDR3 spans 12 amino acids. With 9 bases removed from V and 4 bases from J, the gap between germline ends came to 11 bases. From germline, CDR1 is MGHDK and CDR2 SYGVNS. Here the CDR3 reads CASSRGADTQYF. The CDR3 region has the DNA TGTGCCAGTTCTAGGGGCGCAGATACGCAGTATTTT.

The V call is TRBV12-3 or TRBV12-4, the J call TRBJ2-5, with 8 bases identical to TRBD2. Trimming cost V 3 bases and J 5 bases; bases outside gene matches: 5. The CDR3 runs 14 residues. The CDR3 DNA reads as TGTGCCAGCAGTTTCGGGACTAGTAAGGAGACCCAGTACTTC. This codes for CASSFGTSKETQYF.

The DNA for the CDR3 is TGTGCCAGCAGTGCGGGAGTATCCTACAATGAGCAGTTCTTC. Its translation is CASSAGVSYNEQFF. The chain carries TRBV6-1 and TRBJ2-1; a weak D match, TRBD2 (6 bases). From germline, CDR1 is MNHNS and CDR2 SASEGT. The CDR3 runs to 14 residues. Trimming left V 4 bases short and J 1 base short, with 8 bases between.

This clonotype was recorded at least ten times. The chain has TRBV20-1 and TRBJ2-7, with 7 bases lining up with TRBD2. The CDR3 has 14 amino acids. Germline assignment: CDR1 DFQATT and CDR2 SNEGSKA (reference sequence). J lost 4 bases, V lost 5 bases, and 11 bases had no gene match. CDR3 coding DNA: TGCAGTGCTGGATTAGCGGGTAGGCGGTACGAGCAGTACTTC. Its protein is CSAGLAGRRYEQYF.

Written as DNA, the CDR3 is TGTGCCAGCAGTTCGGACAGGGCGGACATTCAGTACTTC. This translates into CASSSDRADIQYF. J is TRBJ2-4 and V is TRBV5-6, with 8 bases identical to TRBD1. Unmatched junction bases numbered 6, after V lost 5 bases and J lost 8 bases. The CDR3 totals 13 residues. From germline, CDR1 is SGHDT and CDR2 YYEEEE.

This chain connects TRBV14 to TRBJ2-3, with D perhaps TRBD1 (6 bases). CDR3 length equals 17 residues. V lost 0 bases, J lost 9 bases, and 22 bases lay in between. Germline CDR1 reads SGHDN; CDR2 reads FVKESK. CDR3 nucleotide sequence: TGTGCCAGCAGCCAAGATTTTGTGGGGGACGCAGGGACAACGCAGTATTTT. Protein sequence: CASSQDFVGDAGTTQYF.